This entry lists 11 T cell receptor beta chains sequenced from one sample in a study of T cell responses to AZD1222 COVID-19 vaccine. Sequencing was performed with immunoSEQ multiplex PCR; in TCRdb, only in-frame clones are kept and a portion is missing. The sample records around 100,000 clones, 70% to 90% being singletons. Specimen: peripheral blood, collected on day 0 of AZD1222 vaccination. The receptor set was obtained from an adult in good health.

This chain uses TRBV11-1 with TRBJ1-5; tentative D call: TRBD1 (5 bases). Between the trimmed V and J ends, which lost 3 bases and 3 bases, there was a span of 9 bases. Looked up from germline, CDR1 is SGHAT and CDR2 is FQDESV (reference sequence). CDR3 length: 14 amino acids. CDR3 sequence (DNA): TGTGCCAGCAGCTTGACAGACGACAATCAGCCCCAGCATTTT. Its translation is CASSLTDDNQPQHF.

The V gene is TRBV28, the J gene TRBJ2-7; 8 positions match TRBD2. The junction had 13 bases not matched to a gene; V was cut back by 6 bases and J by 0 bases. Germline values: CDR1 MDHEN, CDR2 SYDVKM. This CDR3 spans 17 amino acids. The CDR3 coding sequence is TGTGCCAGCAGCCCGGCCGTCGGCGGGGGGTACTCCTACGAGCAGTACTTC. As protein: CASSPAVGGGYSYEQYF. Supplemented by reference TRBV28 and TRBJ2-7, the full variable domain reads DVKVTQSSRYLVKRTGEKVFLECVQDMDHENMFWYRQDPGLGLRLIYFSYDVKMKEKGDIPEGYSVSREKKERFSLILESASTNQTSMYLCASSPAVGGGYSYEQYFGPGTRLTVT.

The genes are TRBV29-1 and TRBJ1-2; D gene ambiguous. This CDR3 contains 13 residues. Trimming left V 6 bases short and J 9 bases short, with 20 bases between. Per the germline V gene, CDR1 is SQVTM and CDR2 is ANQGSEA. This CDR3 reads CSVERTASGSYTF. CDR3 bases: TGCAGCGTAGAGAGGACGGCTTCGGGGAGCTACACCTTC.

The chain combines TRBV6-5 with TRBJ2-7; tentative D call: TRBD1 (6 bases). Germline loops: CDR1 MNHEY, CDR2 SVGAGI. The CDR3 runs to 15 residues. The V end lost 7 bases, the J end lost 2 bases, and 18 bases lay between the germline ends. CDR3 sequence (DNA): TGTGCCAGCAACGTACTACAGGACAGCACCTACGAGCAGTACTTC. Translated, it gives CASNVLQDSTYEQYF.

The chain uses TRBV15 and TRBJ1-2, with D possibly TRBD1 on 6 matching bases. V was cut by 0 bases and J by 3 bases, with 11 bases left in between. CDR1 and CDR2 from the germline V gene are LNHNV and YYDKDF (reference sequence). This CDR3 contains 15 residues. CDR3 amino acids: CATSRDPGQYYGYTF. CDR3 in DNA: TGTGCCACCAGCAGAGACCCTGGACAGTACTATGGCTACACCTTC.

The rearrangement joins TRBV30 to TRBJ1-1; D not resolved. The V gene's germline CDR1 is GTSNPN and CDR2 SVGIG (reference sequence). The V gene lost 4 bases and the J gene lost 7 bases, with 10 bases spanning the gap. The CDR3 runs 11 residues. CDR3 in DNA: TGTGCCTGGACCCCATCGGATGAAGCTTTCTTT. Its protein product is CAWTPSDEAFF.

The rearrangement uses TRBV6-2 or TRBV6-3 and TRBJ2-3, with unresolved D. CDR3 size: 13 residues. V lost 2 bases to trimming and J lost 6 bases, with 9 bases between them. Per germline, CDR1 MNHEY and CDR2 SVGEGT. The CDR3 protein is CASSYLPPDTQYF. CDR3 coding DNA: TGTGCCAGCAGTTACCTCCCCCCGGATACGCAGTATTTT.

The CDR3 region has the DNA TGTGCCAGCACCATAAATAATGGGGGGATGTACGAGCAGTACTTC. Protein: CASTINNGGMYEQYF. The V gene is TRBV28, the J gene TRBJ2-7; D might be TRBD2 (6 bases). Trimming took 7 bases from V and 4 from J, leaving 20 bases between them. CDR3 size: 15 residues. From germline, CDR1 is MDHEN and CDR2 SYDVKM.

This sequence joins TRBV2 and TRBJ2-7; possibly TRBD1 for D (6 bases). CDR1 and CDR2 from the germline V gene are SNHLY and FYNNEI. V lost 7 bases to trimming and J lost 5 bases, with 15 bases between them. The CDR3 spans 13 residues. CDR3 residues: CASTKGERDEQYF. The CDR3, as DNA: TGTGCCAGCACCAAGGGGGAACGGGACGAGCAGTACTTC.

This sequence joins TRBV5-1 and TRBJ1-4; D not resolved. Trimming left V 4 bases short and J 7 bases short, with 17 bases between. This CDR3 contains 15 residues. Germline V gene data show CDR1 as SGHRS and CDR2 as YFSETQ. The CDR3 DNA follows: TGCGCCAGCAGCGTGGGGAGGAGAAACGGTGAAAAACTGTTTTTT. Protein sequence: CASSVGRRNGEKLFF.

The chain employs TRBV12-3 or TRBV12-4 and TRBJ2-7; D is unclear. CDR3 length: 12 amino acids. The ends were cut back, 4 bases at V and 1 base at J, with 5 bases in the middle. This chain's CDR3 is CASSSSSYEQYF. DNA for the CDR3: TGTGCCAGCAGTTCCAGTTCCTACGAGCAGTACTTC.